The source of this TCR beta chain is a study of PD-L1 blockade in urothelial cancer. On the study more broadly: Dosed intravenously at 1,200 mg every 3 weeks, atezolizumab was initiated by patients around 2014. Male sex and bladder-origin urothelial cancer characterized about 85% of the 29 patients. Points from the study as a whole: Below-median pretreatment blood TCR clonality predicted better survival.

Time point described: pretreatment peripheral blood. This clone was seen only a few times. Its specificity is unknown. Trimming left V 4 bases short and J 11 bases short, with 18 bases between. Germline-derived CDR1 and CDR2 are SGHRS and YFSETQ. The CDR3 has 14 amino acids. This table comes from immunoSEQ multiplex PCR, and its TCRdb copy is limited to in-frame clones, with some not included. This sample has 55,000 to 80,000 clones; about 76% occur once, and the top ten carry roughly 2.9%. The TCR was taken from a man aged 65 to 79 with urothelial cancer. The sample was PBMCs, taken around atezolizumab (anti-PD-L1) treatment. The chain uses TRBV5-1 and TRBJ1-4; a weak D match, TRBD1 (6 bases). CDR3 in amino acids: CASSAGARTLKLFF. The CDR3, as DNA: TGCGCCAGCAGCGCAGGGGCCAGAACCCTCAAACTGTTTTTT.